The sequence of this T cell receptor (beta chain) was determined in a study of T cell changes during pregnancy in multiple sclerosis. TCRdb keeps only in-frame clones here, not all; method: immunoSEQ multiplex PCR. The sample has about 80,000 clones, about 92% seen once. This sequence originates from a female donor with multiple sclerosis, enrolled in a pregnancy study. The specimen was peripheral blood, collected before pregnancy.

The CDR3 DNA reads as TGTGCCAGCAGTCCGGCGACAATTAATGAAAAACTGTTTTTT. The encoded protein is CASSPATINEKLFF. The J gene is TRBJ1-4, the V gene TRBV28; the D is unclear. Trimming left V 5 bases short and J 4 bases short, with 11 bases between. CDR3 length: 14 residues. From germline, CDR1 is MDHEN and CDR2 SYDVKM. Full variable domain (remainder filled in from reference TRBV28 and TRBJ1-4): DVKVTQSSRYLVKRTGEKVFLECVQDMDHENMFWYRQDPGLGLRLIYFSYDVKMKEKGDIPEGYSVSREKKERFSLILESASTNQTSMYLCASSPATINEKLFFGSGTQLSVL.